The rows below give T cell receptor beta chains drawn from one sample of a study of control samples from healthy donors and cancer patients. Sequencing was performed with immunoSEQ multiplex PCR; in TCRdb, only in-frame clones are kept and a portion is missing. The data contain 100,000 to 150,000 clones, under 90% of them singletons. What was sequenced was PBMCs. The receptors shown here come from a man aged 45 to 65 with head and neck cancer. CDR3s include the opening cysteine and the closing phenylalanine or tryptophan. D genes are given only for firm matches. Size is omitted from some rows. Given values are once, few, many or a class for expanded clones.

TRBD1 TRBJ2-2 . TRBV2 TGTGCCAGCAGAGTCCGGGACAGAAACACCGGGGAGCTGTTTTTT CASRVRDRNTGELFF
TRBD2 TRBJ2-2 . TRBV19 TGTGCCAGTAGTATAGATCGGGGACTAGCGACAAACACCGGGGAGCTGTTTTTT CASSIDRGLATNTGELFF
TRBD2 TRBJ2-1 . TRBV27 TGTGCCAACAGTTTGGTGGCGGGAGGCGGGAATGAGCAGTTCTTC CANSLVAGGGNEQFF
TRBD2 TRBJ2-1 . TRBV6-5 TGTGCCACCAGGCCGGGAGGGTTGGGCAATGAGCAGTTCTTC CATRPGGLGNEQFF
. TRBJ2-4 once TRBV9 TGTGCCAGCAGCGATACAGCCTCCAAAAACATTCAGTACTTC CASSDTASKNIQYF
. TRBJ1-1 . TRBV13 TGTGCCAGCAGCTCTTCAGGGGTTGAAGCTTTCTTT CASSSSGVEAFF
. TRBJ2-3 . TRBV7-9 TGTGCCAGCAGCTTAGCTACAGGGAGGGCAGATACGCAGTATTTT CASSLATGRADTQYF
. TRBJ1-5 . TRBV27 TGTGCCAGCAGTTTGGGAGGCCCCCTGGGGCCCCAGCATTTT CASSLGGPLGPQHF
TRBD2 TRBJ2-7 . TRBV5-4 TGTGCCAGCAGCTTCGGGAGCGGGGGAGACTACGAGCAGTACTTC CASSFGSGGDYEQYF
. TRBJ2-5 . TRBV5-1 TGCGCCAGCAGCTTGGAGGCCAGGGCGGAGACCCAGTACTTC CASSLEARAETQYF
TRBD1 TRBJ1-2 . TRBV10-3 TGTGCCATCAGTGAACAGGGGGCGCGATTTGACGGCTACACCTTC CAISEQGARFDGYTF
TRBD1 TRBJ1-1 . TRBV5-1 TGCGCCAGCAGCGCCGGACAGGGAGACACTGAAGCTTTCTTT CASSAGQGDTEAFF
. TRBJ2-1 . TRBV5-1 TGCGCCAGCAGCTTCGAGGGCGCCAATGAGCAGTTCTTC CASSFEGANEQFF
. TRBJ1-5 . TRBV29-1 TGCAGCGTTGGACAGACCAATCAGCCCCAGCATTTT CSVGQTNQPQHF
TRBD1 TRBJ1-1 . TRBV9 TGTGCCAGCAGCGTAACCCCGGGACAGCTCACTGAAGCTTTCTTT CASSVTPGQLTEAFF
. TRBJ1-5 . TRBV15 TGTGCCACCAGCAGAGATGATCGGAGAGCTAGCAATCAGCCCCAGCATTTT CATSRDDRRASNQPQHF
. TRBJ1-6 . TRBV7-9 TGTGCCAGCAGGCGGGGGGTATCCCTCCACTTT CASRRGVSLHF
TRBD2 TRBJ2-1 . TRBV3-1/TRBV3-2 TGTGCCAGCAGCCAAGATATACTAGCGGGAGATCAGCAGTTCTTC CASSQDILAGDQQFF
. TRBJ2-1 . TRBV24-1 TGTGCCGCCACGGGCAATGAGCAGTTCTTC CAATGNEQFF
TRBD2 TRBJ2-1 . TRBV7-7 TGTGCCAGCAGCTCTAGCGGGGGGTTTGGTGAGCAGTTCTTC CASSSSGGFGEQFF
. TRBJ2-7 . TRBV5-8 TGTGCCAGCAGCTTGGAACAGGGTATCTCCTACGAGCAGTACTTC CASSLEQGISYEQYF
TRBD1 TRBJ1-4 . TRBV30 TGTGCCTGGAGTCCTAGGGACAGGGGGACCTCAACTAATGAAAAACTGTTTTTT CAWSPRDRGTSTNEKLFF
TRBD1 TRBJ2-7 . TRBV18 TGTGCCAGCTCTTTCAGGACAGGGGCCTACGAGCAGTACTTC CASSFRTGAYEQYF
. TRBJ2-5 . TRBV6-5 TGTGCCAGCAGTCAACAGCTGTACCAAGAGACCCAGTACTTC CASSQQLYQETQYF
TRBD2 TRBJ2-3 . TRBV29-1 TGCAGCGTTGAAGCCAGAAAGGACCGAGACGGGGGGGATACGCAGTATTTT CSVEARKDRDGGDTQYF
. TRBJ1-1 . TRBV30 TGTGCCTGGACGGTGCAGGGCAGGGACACTGAAGCTTTCTTT CAWTVQGRDTEAFF
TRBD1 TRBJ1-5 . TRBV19 TGTGCCAGTAGTCCTCGGACAGGGATCCATCAGCCCCAGCATTTT CASSPRTGIHQPQHF
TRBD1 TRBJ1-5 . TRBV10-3 TGTGCCATCAGTGAGAACAGGGGGAATCAGCCCCAGCATTTT CAISENRGNQPQHF
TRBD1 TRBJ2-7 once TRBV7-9 TGTGCCAGCAGCCCTTTTGGGACAGGATCTTCGAGCTCCTACGAGCAGTACTTC CASSPFGTGSSSSYEQYF
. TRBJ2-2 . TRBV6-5 TGTGCCAGCAGTTACTCAAGGACCGGGGAGCTGTTTTTT CASSYSRTGELFF
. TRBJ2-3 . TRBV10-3 TGTGCCATCAGTGCTCCGACAGATACAGATACGCAGTATTTT CAISAPTDTDTQYF
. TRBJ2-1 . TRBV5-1 TGCGCCAGCAGCTTCGGGGGAGTGGGGGTCAATGAGCAGTTCTTC CASSFGGVGVNEQFF
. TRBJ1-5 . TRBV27 TGTGCCAGCAGAGGTAGCAATCAGCCCCAGCATTTT CASRGSNQPQHF
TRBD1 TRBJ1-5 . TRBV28 TGTGCCAGCAGTTTACCACAGGGGTATGATCAGCCCCAGCATTTT CASSLPQGYDQPQHF
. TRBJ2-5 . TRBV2 TGTGCCAGCAGCGATCCCACAGGTGCGGCAGAGACCCAGTACTTC CASSDPTGAAETQYF
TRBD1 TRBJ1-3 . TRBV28 TGTGCCAGCACCTACAGGGGCTCTGGAAACACCATATATTTT CASTYRGSGNTIYF
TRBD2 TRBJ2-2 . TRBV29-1 TGCAGCGCAACTCTGACTAGCGGAGCTAACACCGGGGAGCTGTTTTTT CSATLTSGANTGELFF
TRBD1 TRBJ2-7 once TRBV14 TGTGCCAGCAGCCTAGAGACAGGGGGTTGGTACGAGCAGTACTTC CASSLETGGWYEQYF
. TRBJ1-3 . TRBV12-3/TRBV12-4 TGTGCCAGCAGTGTCAGCTCTGGAAACACCATATATTTT CASSVSSGNTIYF
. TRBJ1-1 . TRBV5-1 TGCGCCAGCAGTCTGAACCGGGACTCTTCCATTGAAGCTTTCTTT CASSLNRDSSIEAFF